The TCR beta chain described here comes from a study of neurological immune-mediated disorders. The study's findings and limits: TCR-beta repertoires seemed private in all groups, with no expanded CDR3 amino acid sequences shared.

Synthesis of cDNA used 5'RACE (with 10-nucleotide random UMIs). TCRdb reprocessed the 5' RACE reads via MiXCR and lists one record per CDR3 protein. The table has tens of thousands of distinct CDR3 sequences, around 4% seen once. At least ten counts were recorded for this clonotype. Its antigen is currently unknown. The unsorted libraries were prepared from 2 million PBMCs (stored at -80 C). This CDR3 has 14 amino acids. CDR1 and CDR2 from the germline V gene are MNHEY and SVGAGI. Unmatched junction bases numbered 10, after V lost 5 bases and J lost 15 bases. The source is a man aged 25-45 years with multiple sclerosis. This rearrangement joins TRBV6-5 to TRBJ2-1, with 13 bases identical to TRBD2. The sequenced sample consisted of PBMCs. The CDR3 region has the DNA TGTGCCAGCAGTACCGGGACTAGCGGGAAGGTTCCGTTCTTC. Translating it yields CASSTGTSGKVPFF.